This T cell receptor beta chain was sequenced during a study of blood T cells in healthy people across ages. Germline CDR1 is LGHNA and CDR2 is YSLEER. The CDR3 runs to 14 residues. Notes on this clonotype: What it binds is unknown. An end of the junction differs from the germline gene, which may be a read error.

It was with a sample-barcoded 5' primer and a J-beta primer mix that a second PCR of about 6 to 11 cycles was run. TCRdb passed the 5' RACE reads through MiXCR, listing each CDR3 protein once. The sample includes roughly 700,000 distinct CDR3 sequences, roughly 50% of them seen just once. General observations from the study: It was held that the diversity estimates obtained from one million T cells were underestimates.

Material for sequencing was blood. The chain has TRBV4-3 and TRBJ2-1; D gene ambiguous. The sequence was obtained from a woman aged 55-70 years in good health. Here the CDR3 reads CASSQGFGYNGQFF. In DNA, the CDR3 is TGCGCCAGCAGCCAAGGGTTCGGCTACAATGGGCAGTTCTTC.